The 30 T cell receptor beta chains in this list originate from one sample, sequenced in a study of tumor-infiltrating lymphocytes in primary liver carcinoma. Blood RNA was derived from unsorted whole blood, and germline DNA was extracted too. Synthesis of TCR beta cDNA was carried out from about 500 ng total RNA with a constant-region primer. Three nested multiplex PCR rounds of slightly modified ARM-PCR generated TCR beta libraries. The opening two PCR rounds, around 10 cycles each, paired TRBV1-TRBV30 forward primers with a C-beta reverse primer. MiXCR, applied by TCRdb to the multiplex PCR reads, yields one record per CDR3 protein. The table lists 180,000 or so distinct CDR3 sequences, roughly 60% of them singletons, with 70% to 80% in the top ten. Sequenced: peripheral blood. These receptors all come from a middle-aged man with primary liver carcinoma and hepatitis B virus infection.

This clonotype came up a few times. The chain couples TRBV28 to TRBJ2-5, with D possibly matching TRBD2 (6 bases). Germline lookup yields CDR1 MDHEN and CDR2 SYDVKM. V dropped 7 bases and J dropped 0 bases, with 15 bases sitting between them. The CDR3 runs 15 residues. In DNA, the CDR3 is TGTGCCAGCATCCCACTTGGGGGGAACCAAGAGACCCAGTACTTC. It is translated as CASIPLGGNQETQYF.

As regards this clonotype: A single base separates this from a much larger clone, so it may be a read error. J is TRBJ2-3 and V is TRBV6-1; TRBD2 matches at 8 bases. This CDR3 comprises 16 residues. Germline V gives CDR1 MNHNS, CDR2 SASEGT. The CDR3 region has the DNA TGTGCCAGCAGTGTGGCCCTAGCGGGTAGGGCAGATACGCAGTGTTTT. Its translation: CASSVALAGRADTQCF.

This clonotype was seen just once. The final CDR3 position lacks the conserved phenylalanine or tryptophan, pointing to a likely read error. V gene TRBV29-1 combines with J gene TRBJ2-1; D is possibly TRBD2 (5 bases). Germline V lookup: CDR1 SQVTM, CDR2 ANQGSEA. V was pared by 0 bases and J by 3 bases, with 15 bases between. This CDR3 is 16 amino acids long. CDR3 nucleotides: TGCAGCGTTGAAGACGCAAGCGGCTCCAACTACAATGAGCAGTTCTCC. Translated: CSVEDASGSNYNEQFS.

This clonotype was seen once. Relative to the germline gene, one junction end is altered; a read error may explain this. The chain uses TRBV11-2 and TRBJ2-3; no definite D call. There are 15 residues in the CDR3. Germline V CDR1 and CDR2: SGHAT, FQNNGV. The CDR3 nucleotides are TGTACCAGCAGTTTAAGGGCCCTTGTAGCAGATACGCAGTATTTT. It codes for CTSSLRALVADTQYF. The variable domain in full, with the rest retrieved from reference TRBV11-2 and TRBJ2-3, is EAGVAQSPRYKIIEKRQSVAFWCNPISGHATLYWYQQILGQGPKLLIQFQNNGVVDDSQLPKDRFSAERLKGVDSTLKIQPAKLEDSAVYLCTSSLRALVADTQYFGPGTRLTVL.

This clonotype was observed a few times. V usage is TRBV4-1 and J usage is TRBJ2-3, with 8 bases aligning to TRBD2. The junction had 7 bases not matched to a gene; V was cut back by 4 bases and J by 4 bases. Per the germline V gene, CDR1 is MGHRA and CDR2 is YSYEKL. The CDR3 is made up of 15 amino acids. CDR3 DNA sequence: TGCGCCAGCAGCCCCGGGGCGGGAGGCCCAGATACGCAGTATTTT. As protein: CASSPGAGGPDTQYF.

The rearrangement uses TRBV4-1 and TRBJ2-3; tentatively, D is TRBD2 (5 bases). This CDR3 has 16 residues. Germline V gene lookup returns CDR1 MGHRA and CDR2 YSYEKL. V was cut by 0 bases and J by 2 bases, with 12 bases left in between. CDR3 DNA sequence: TGCGCCAGCAGCCAAGAGAGCCAGCGGTACACAGATACGCAGTATTTT. Protein: CASSQESQRYTDTQYF.

This clonotype has just one count. The chain has TRBV29-1 and TRBJ1-2; 7 bases line up with TRBD1. Unmatched junction bases numbered 12, after V lost 2 bases and J lost 6 bases. The CDR3 has 15 amino acids. CDR1 SQVTM and CDR2 ANQGSEA come from the germline V gene. CDR3 DNA: TGCAGCGTTGAAATCAAGGACAGGATTTCTGATGGCTACACCTTC. Protein sequence: CSVEIKDRISDGYTF.

This clonotype has only one observation. This chain links TRBV4-1 with TRBJ2-5, with D perhaps TRBD2 (5 bases). Germline V gives CDR1 MGHRA, CDR2 YSYEKL. The CDR3 contains 19 residues. V was trimmed by 0 bases and J by 3 bases, leaving 23 bases between them. CDR3 sequence: CASSQDPRQVIGRKETQYF. The CDR3 region has the DNA TGCGCCAGCAGCCAAGATCCCCGTCAAGTCATTGGGAGAAAAGAGACCCAGTACTTC.

As regards this clonotype: One junction end does not reproduce the germline sequence, and a read error may be involved. The chain recombines TRBV12-3 or TRBV12-4 with TRBJ2-3; weak D call: TRBD2 (6 bases). The CDR3 is 15 residues long. In DNA form, the CDR3 reads TGTGCCAGCAGATTACTAGCCGAGCCTACAGATACGCACTATTTT. Residues: CASRLLAEPTDTHYF.

Regarding this clonotype: In this CDR3 the conserved last residue, phenylalanine or tryptophan, is missing, so a read error is likely. The genes are TRBV12-3 or TRBV12-4 and TRBJ2-1; tentative D call: TRBD2 (6 bases). Trimming pared 6 bases from V and 3 bases from J, leaving 15 bases between. The CDR3 spans 15 residues. The CDR3 DNA reads as TGTGCCAGCAGATTTGGCGGGGTGGACTACAATGAGCAGTTCTCC. Translated, it gives CASRFGGVDYNEQFS.

The CDR3 DNA reads as TGTGCCAGCACCCTACAGGGACGGATCTCTGGGGCCAACGTCCTGACTTTC. Encoded protein: CASTLQGRISGANVLTF. The chain joins TRBV6-1 to TRBJ2-6, with D tentatively TRBD1 (6 bases). The CDR3 contains 17 residues. The germline V gene has CDR1 MNHNS and CDR2 SASEGT. The germline V and J ends were trimmed by 7 bases and 0 bases, with 16 bases remaining between them.

This sequence joins TRBV29-1 and TRBJ2-1; the D gene is possibly TRBD2 (5 bases). The CDR3 loop spans 10 amino acids. From germline, CDR1 is SQVTM and CDR2 ANQGSEA. The chain's CDR3 is CRVREREQFF. The CDR3 bases are TGCAGGGTTAGGGAGCGTGAGCAGTTCTTC.

Details on this clonotype: A junction boundary mismatches the germline segment, possibly from a read error. The chain links TRBV5-4 to TRBJ2-5; 7 nucleotides line up with TRBD2. CDR1 SGHNT and CDR2 YYREEE come from the germline V gene (reference sequence). This CDR3 is built from 12 residues. In nucleotides, the CDR3 is TGTGCCGGCAGCTTGGGAGGGGAGACCCAGTACTTC. Encoded protein: CAGSLGGETQYF.

V and J are TRBV5-4 and TRBJ1-1, with TRBD1 matching over 8 bases. Germline-derived CDR1 and CDR2 are SGHNT and YYREEE (reference sequence). This CDR3 has 16 residues. Unmatched junction bases numbered 9, after V lost 4 bases and J lost 1 base. For the CDR3, the DNA is TGTGCCAGCAGCCCTGGTTCCGGGACAGGGAACACTGAAGCTTTCTTT. It translates to CASSPGSGTGNTEAFF.

In this sample, this clonotype turned up a few times. The chain couples TRBV7-8 to TRBJ1-5, with D unresolved. This CDR3 spans 15 amino acids. Trimming removed 4 bases at V and 7 bases at J, with 17 bases between. Germline V gene data show CDR1 as SGHVS and CDR2 as FQNEAQ. CDR3 in amino acids: CASSWSRRANQPQHF. The DNA of the CDR3 is TGTGCCAGCAGCTGGTCAAGAAGGGCGAACCAGCCCCAGCATTTT.

This rearrangement joins TRBV10-3 to TRBJ2-3; 7 bases map to TRBD2. The germline CDR1 and CDR2 sequences are ENHRY and SYGVKD. J lost 2 bases, V lost 8 bases, and 7 bases had no gene match. The CDR3 is 14 residues long. CDR3: CAIGREGITDTQYF. The CDR3 DNA sequence: TGTGCCATCGGGAGGGAGGGGATCACAGATACGCAGTATTTT.

This clonotype occurred a few times. The rearrangement links TRBV6-5 to TRBJ1-2; D might be TRBD1 (5 bases). The CDR3 is 13 amino acids. Germline V gives CDR1 MNHEY, CDR2 SVGAGI. The V end was cut by 6 bases, the J end by 3 bases, with 11 bases between. CDR3 bases: TGTGCCAGCAGCAGACAGCCCTACTATGGCTACACCTTC. This translates into CASSRQPYYGYTF.

This clonotype showed up just a few times. This may come from a read error, since a much larger clone is one base off. This sequence joins TRBV10-3 and TRBJ2-3; D might be TRBD2 (6 bases). Germline V gene sequence: CDR1 ENHRY, CDR2 SYGVKD. The CDR3 loop spans 13 amino acids. The CDR3 bases are TGTGCCATCAGTGACGCTAGCGCCCGTACGCACTATTTT. Its translation: CAISDASARTHYF.

This clonotype showed up many times. V and J are TRBV12-3 or TRBV12-4 and TRBJ2-1; tentatively, D is TRBD1 (6 bases). Trimming took off 7 bases at V and 8 bases at J, with 15 bases between the two ends. The CDR3 has 13 residues. DNA for the CDR3: TGTGCCAGCACCCTCCAAGAGGGGGATGAGCAGTTCTTC. Translated, it gives CASTLQEGDEQFF.

This clonotype showed up just a few times. CDR3 amino acids: CASIGRPGANVLTF. In DNA, the CDR3 is TGTGCCAGCATTGGCAGGCCTGGGGCCAACGTCCTGACTTTC. This sequence joins TRBV28 and TRBJ2-6, with D unresolved. This CDR3 has 14 amino acids. V was cut by 7 bases and J by 2 bases, with 9 bases left in between. Germline V gives CDR1 MDHEN, CDR2 SYDVKM.

This chain links TRBV5-1 with TRBJ1-2, with TRBD1 matching over 10 bases. Germline trimming cut 4 bases from V and 6 bases from J; bases unmatched to any gene: 6. The CDR3 has 14 residues. CDR1 and CDR2 (germline): SGHRS, YFSETQ. Here the CDR3 DNA reads TGCGCCAGCAGCCCCTCGACAGGGGGCGATGGCTACACCTTC. Protein: CASSPSTGGDGYTF.

The chain is built from TRBV29-1 and TRBJ2-5; 8 nucleotides match TRBD2. Trimming at V came to 7 bases and at J to 5 bases, leaving 6 bases not matched to a gene. The V gene's germline CDR1 is SQVTM and CDR2 ANQGSEA. The CDR3 totals 12 residues. The CDR3, as DNA: TGCAGCGACAAAACTAGCGGTGAGACCCAGTACTTC. Its translation is CSDKTSGETQYF.

This clonotype was counted between two and nine times. Just one base apart from a much larger clone, this may be a read error. The J gene is TRBJ1-1, the V gene TRBV11-2, with D maybe TRBD1 (5 bases). From germline, CDR1 is SGHAT and CDR2 FQNNGV. Trimming pared 3 bases from V and 4 bases from J, leaving 12 bases between. This CDR3 is built from 14 residues. The CDR3 loop reads CASSFPGEVTEAFF. The CDR3 DNA is TGTGCCAGCAGCTTTCCGGGGGAGGTCACTGAAGCTTTCTTT.

J is TRBJ2-2 and V is TRBV5-5, with 15 bases lining up with TRBD2. Germline lookup yields CDR1 SGHKS and CDR2 YYEKEE (reference sequence). The CDR3 spans 17 residues. V lost 3 bases, J lost 6 bases, and 6 bases stayed unmatched. The CDR3 nucleotides read TGTGCCAGCAGCTCGTGGACTAGCGGGAGGGTGGCCGGGGAGCTGTTTTTT. It yields the protein CASSSWTSGRVAGELFF.

V and J are TRBV7-8 and TRBJ1-2; 11 bases map to TRBD1. Germline V gene sequence: CDR1 SGHVS, CDR2 FQNEAQ. The CDR3 is 16 amino acids. The ends lost 1 base at V and 8 bases at J; junction bases unmatched: 9. Here the CDR3 DNA reads TGTGCCAGCAGCTTAGTGCCGGGACAGGGGGGAGGCGGCTACACCTTC. Protein sequence: CASSLVPGQGGGGYTF.

V and J are TRBV6-5 and TRBJ1-1; 9 bases fit TRBD1. J lost 1 base, V lost 4 bases, and 4 bases had no gene match. This CDR3 spans 15 amino acids. Germline-derived CDR1 and CDR2 are MNHEY and SVGAGI. The CDR3 bases are TGTGCCAGCAGTTTCGAGGGACAGGGGAACACTGAAGCTTTCTTT. Its protein product is CASSFEGQGNTEAFF.

The genes are TRBV29-1 and TRBJ2-1, with TRBD2 identical over 7 bases. The V and J ends lost 5 bases and 4 bases, in that order; junction bases with no gene match: 8. The CDR3 consists of 14 residues. From germline, CDR1 is SQVTM and CDR2 ANQGSEA. The DNA for the CDR3 is TGCAGCGTTCCTACTAGCGAGCTGTACAATGAGCAGTTCTTC. Amino acids: CSVPTSELYNEQFF.

As for this clonotype: This may be a read error: a much more frequent sequence differs by one nucleotide. The chain links TRBV11-2 to TRBJ2-2; D might be TRBD1 (5 bases). Trimming removed 2 bases from V and 6 bases from J, with 16 bases in between. The CDR3 length is 16 residues. Germline CDR1 SGHAT, CDR2 FQNNGV. The CDR3 sequence: CASSLRLVRVAGELFF. DNA of the CDR3: TGTGCCAGCAGCTTAAGATTGGTCAGGGTAGCCGGGGAGCTGTTTTTT.

The chain carries TRBV29-1 and TRBJ2-7, with 7 positions matching TRBD1. The CDR3 covers 14 residues. J was trimmed by 0 bases and V by 4 bases; bases with no gene match: 6. Germline lookup yields CDR1 SQVTM and CDR2 ANQGSEA. CDR3 amino acids: CSVVSNRGSYEQYF. CDR3 DNA sequence: TGCAGCGTTGTTAGTAACAGGGGCTCCTACGAGCAGTACTTC.

This clonotype has only a few counts. The rearrangement uses TRBV6-5 and TRBJ1-3, with D possibly matching TRBD1 (5 bases). This CDR3 is built from 15 residues. The V gene's germline CDR1 is MNHEY and CDR2 SVGAGI. Trimming shortened V by 4 bases and J by 0 bases, and 10 bases separated the two germline ends. The CDR3 nucleotides read TGTGCCAGCAGTTTCGGGGCCAGCTCTGGAAACACCATATATTTT. It encodes CASSFGASSGNTIYF.